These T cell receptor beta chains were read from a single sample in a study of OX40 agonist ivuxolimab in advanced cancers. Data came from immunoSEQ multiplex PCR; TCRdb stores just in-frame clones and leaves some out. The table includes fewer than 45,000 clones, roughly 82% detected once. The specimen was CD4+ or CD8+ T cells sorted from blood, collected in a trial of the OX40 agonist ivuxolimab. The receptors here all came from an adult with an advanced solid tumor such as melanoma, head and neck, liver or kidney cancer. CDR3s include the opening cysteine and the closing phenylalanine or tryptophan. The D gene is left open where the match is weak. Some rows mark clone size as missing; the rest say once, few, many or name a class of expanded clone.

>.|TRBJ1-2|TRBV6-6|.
CASSLDSTGYGYTF
TGTGCCAGCAGCCTGGACAGCACTGGCTATGGCTACACCTTC
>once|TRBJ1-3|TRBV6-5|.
CASSQRGVSGNTIYF
TGTGCCAGCAGCCAAAGGGGAGTGAGCGGAAACACCATATATTTT
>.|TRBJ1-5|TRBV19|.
CASSSQGNQPQHF
TGTGCCAGTAGTAGCCAGGGCAATCAGCCCCAGCATTTT
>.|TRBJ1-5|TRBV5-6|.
CASRLQGIGNQPQHF
TGTGCCAGCAGGTTACAGGGAATCGGCAATCAGCCCCAGCATTTT
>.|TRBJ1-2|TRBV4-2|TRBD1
CASSQVGTGGNGYTF
TGTGCCAGCAGCCAAGTTGGGACAGGGGGAAATGGCTACACCTTC
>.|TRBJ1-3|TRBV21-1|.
CASIRGRTLSGGNTIYF
TGTGCCAGCATAAGGGGGCGCACCCTCTCTGGAGGAAACACCATATATTTT
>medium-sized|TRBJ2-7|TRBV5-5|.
CASSFGYEQYF
TGTGCCAGCAGCTTCGGCTACGAGCAGTACTTC
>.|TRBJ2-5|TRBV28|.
CASSLMGAQETQYF
TGTGCCAGCAGTTTAATGGGGGCCCAAGAGACCCAGTACTTC
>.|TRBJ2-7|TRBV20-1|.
CSRGGIYEQYF
TGCAGCAGGGGAGGGATCTACGAGCAGTACTTC
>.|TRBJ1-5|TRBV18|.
CASSLELGSNQPQHF
TGTGCCAGCTCACTGGAGTTAGGGAGCAATCAGCCCCAGCATTTT
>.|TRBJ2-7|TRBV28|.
CASSLATAGSHEQYF
TGTGCCAGCAGTTTGGCGACCGCAGGGTCCCATGAGCAGTACTTC
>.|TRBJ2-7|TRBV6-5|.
CASSYSRRGWENEQYF
TGTGCCAGCAGTTACTCGCGTCGGGGGTGGGAGAACGAGCAGTACTTC
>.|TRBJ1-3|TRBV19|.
CASRVKPLGNTIYF
TGTGCCAGTAGAGTAAAGCCGCTGGGAAACACCATATATTTT
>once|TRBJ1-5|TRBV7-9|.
CASSREGNQPQHF
TGTGCCAGCAGTAGGGAAGGCAATCAGCCCCAGCATTTT
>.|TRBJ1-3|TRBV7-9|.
CASSPSGRSGNTIYF
TGTGCCAGCAGCCCATCGGGACGATCTGGAAACACCATATATTTT
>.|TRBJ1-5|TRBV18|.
CASSPDSKSNQPQHF
TGTGCCAGCTCACCAGACAGTAAGAGCAATCAGCCCCAGCATTTT
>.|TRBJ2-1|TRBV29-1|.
CSVEGRGTREQFF
TGCAGCGTTGAAGGTCGAGGGACGCGTGAGCAGTTCTTC
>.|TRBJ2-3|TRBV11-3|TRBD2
CASSLSLLAGDTQYF
TGTGCCAGCAGCTTATCTCTGCTAGCGGGAGATACGCAGTATTTT
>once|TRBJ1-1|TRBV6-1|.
CASSEGSLNTEAFF
TGTGCCAGCAGTGAAGGATCTCTGAACACTGAAGCTTTCTTT
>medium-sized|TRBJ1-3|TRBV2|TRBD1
CASGNRGPSGNTIYF
TGTGCCAGCGGCAACAGGGGACCCTCTGGAAACACCATATATTTT
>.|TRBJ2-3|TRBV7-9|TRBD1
CASSLVAGQGSDTQYF
TGTGCCAGCAGCTTAGTAGCCGGACAGGGGTCAGATACGCAGTATTTT
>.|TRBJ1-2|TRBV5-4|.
CASSSNRASGYTF
TGTGCCAGCAGCAGCAACAGGGCCAGTGGCTACACCTTC
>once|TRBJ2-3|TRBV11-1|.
CASSPRGVSTDTQYF
TGTGCCAGCAGCCCGAGGGGAGTTAGCACAGATACGCAGTATTTT
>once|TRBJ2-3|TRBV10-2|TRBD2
CASSESPTSTQYF
TGCGCCAGCAGTGAGTCCCCGACTAGCACGCAGTATTTT
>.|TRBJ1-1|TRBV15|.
CATSSAPLGAFF
TGTGCCACCAGCAGTGCCCCCCTAGGGGCTTTCTTT
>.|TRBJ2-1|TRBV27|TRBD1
CASSWDRGAYNEQFF
TGTGCCAGCAGTTGGGACAGGGGTGCCTACAATGAGCAGTTCTTC
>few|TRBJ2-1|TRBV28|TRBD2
CASLAGLAGVNEQFF
TGTGCCAGCTTAGCCGGACTAGCGGGAGTCAATGAGCAGTTCTTC
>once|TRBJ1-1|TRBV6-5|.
CASSRLGGGDTEAFF
TGTGCCAGCAGCCGCCTTGGGGGGGGTGACACTGAAGCTTTCTTT
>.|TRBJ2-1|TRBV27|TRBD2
CASSPFRGTSGRAVYNEQFF
TGTGCCAGCAGTCCATTTCGCGGGACTAGCGGGAGGGCCGTCTACAATGAGCAGTTCTTC
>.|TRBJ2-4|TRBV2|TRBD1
CASAGDRGYIQYF
TGTGCCAGCGCGGGGGACAGGGGATACATTCAGTACTTC
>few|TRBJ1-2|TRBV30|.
CAWSVEFSLKGPLVGGYTF
TGTGCCTGGAGTGTTGAGTTTTCGCTTAAGGGGCCCCTTGTCGGTGGCTACACCTTC
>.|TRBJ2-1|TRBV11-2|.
CASSLGGSRNNEQFF
TGTGCCAGCAGCTTAGGGGGGAGTCGGAACAATGAGCAGTTCTTC
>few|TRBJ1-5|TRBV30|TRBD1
CAWADRGGQPQHF
TGTGCCTGGGCGGACAGGGGTGGTCAGCCCCAGCATTTT
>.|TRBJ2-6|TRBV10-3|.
CAIRPGANVLTF
TGTGCCATCAGACCTGGGGCCAACGTCCTGACTTTC
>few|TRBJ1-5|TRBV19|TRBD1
CATKRGTGEQPQHF
TGTGCCACCAAAAGGGGAACAGGGGAACAGCCCCAGCATTTT
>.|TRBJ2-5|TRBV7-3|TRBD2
CASSPGLVAETQYF
TGTGCCAGCAGCCCGGGACTAGTCGCGGAGACCCAGTACTTC
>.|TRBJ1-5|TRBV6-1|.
CASSSNQPQHF
TGTGCCAGCAGTAGCAATCAGCCCCAGCATTTT
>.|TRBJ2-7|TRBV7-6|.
CASSSNRVYEQYF
TGTGCCAGCAGCAGCAACAGGGTTTACGAGCAGTACTTC
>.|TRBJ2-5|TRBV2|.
CASGAGVNQETQYF
TGTGCCAGCGGGGCAGGGGTTAACCAAGAGACCCAGTACTTC
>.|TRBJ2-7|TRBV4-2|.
CASSQETYYEQYF
TGTGCCAGCAGCCAAGAAACTTACTACGAGCAGTACTTC
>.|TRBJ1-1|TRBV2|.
CASSDSGPDTEAFF
TGTGCCAGCAGTGACAGCGGCCCCGACACTGAAGCTTTCTTT
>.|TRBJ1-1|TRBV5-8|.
CASSLGQYMNTEAFF
TGTGCCAGCAGCTTGGGACAGTACATGAACACTGAAGCTTTCTTT
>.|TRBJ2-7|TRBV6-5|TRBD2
CASSYVSRGGVYEQYF
TGTGCCAGCAGTTACGTTTCAAGGGGAGGGGTCTACGAGCAGTACTTC
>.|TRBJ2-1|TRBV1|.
CTSSQEGPQKNYNEQFF
TGCACCAGCAGCCAAGAGGGGCCCCAAAAAAACTACAATGAGCAGTTCTTC
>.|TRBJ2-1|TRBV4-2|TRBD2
CASSPAGEGNEQFF
TGTGCCAGCAGCCCCGCGGGAGAGGGAAATGAGCAGTTCTTC
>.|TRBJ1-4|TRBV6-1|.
CASRDLTTKKLFF
TGTGCCAGCAGAGACCTAACCACCAAAAAACTGTTTTTT
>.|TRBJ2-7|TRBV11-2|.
CASSKSRSPGEQYF
TGTGCCAGCAGTAAATCCAGGAGCCCAGGGGAGCAGTACTTC
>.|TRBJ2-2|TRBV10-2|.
CASSESIGLVAGELFF
TGCGCCAGCAGTGAGTCGATAGGGCTGGTCGCCGGGGAGCTGTTTTTT
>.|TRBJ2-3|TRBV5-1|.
CASSPSVADTQYF
TGCGCCAGCAGCCCCAGCGTGGCAGATACGCAGTATTTT
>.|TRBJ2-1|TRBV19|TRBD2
CASSLAGIYNEQFF
TGTGCCAGTAGCCTAGCGGGGATTTACAATGAGCAGTTCTTC
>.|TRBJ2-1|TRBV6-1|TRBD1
CASRIGTVGEQFF
TGTGCCAGCAGGATTGGGACAGTCGGTGAGCAGTTCTTC